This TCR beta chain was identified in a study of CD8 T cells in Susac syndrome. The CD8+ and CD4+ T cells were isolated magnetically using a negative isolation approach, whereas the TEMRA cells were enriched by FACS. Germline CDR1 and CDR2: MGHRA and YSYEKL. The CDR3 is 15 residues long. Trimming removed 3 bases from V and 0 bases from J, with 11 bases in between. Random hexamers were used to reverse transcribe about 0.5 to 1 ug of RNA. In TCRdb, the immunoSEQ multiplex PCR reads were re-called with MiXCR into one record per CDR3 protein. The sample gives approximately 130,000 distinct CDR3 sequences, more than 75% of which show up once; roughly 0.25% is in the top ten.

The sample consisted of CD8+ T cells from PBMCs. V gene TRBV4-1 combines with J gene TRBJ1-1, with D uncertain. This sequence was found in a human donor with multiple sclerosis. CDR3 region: CASSQDGSMNTEAFF. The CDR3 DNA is TGCGCCAGCAGCCAGGACGGATCGATGAACACTGAAGCTTTCTTT.